These T cell receptor beta chains were read from a single sample in a study of shared clonotypes between healthy human individuals. Some clones are missing from TCRdb's copy, which holds only in-frame ones; the method was immunoSEQ multiplex PCR. The data hold hundreds of thousands of clones, with approximately 96% observed a single time. What was sequenced was naive CD8+ T cells sorted from blood. Source of these receptors: a woman in her twenties or thirties in good health. Each CDR3 is given without its conserved first and last residue. The D gene is left open where the match is weak.

CDR3: ASSFSVWSSYNEQF
D: .
J: TRBJ2-1
V: TRBV28

CDR3: ASSLSRYNEQF
D: .
J: TRBJ2-1
V: TRBV28

CDR3: ASKGLEHEQY
D: TRBD2
J: TRBJ2-7
V: TRBV6-6

CDR3: ASSITGLAVQETQY
D: TRBD2
J: TRBJ2-5
V: TRBV7-2

CDR3: ASSPRTGGNTIYEQY
D: TRBD1
J: TRBJ2-7
V: TRBV5-1

CDR3: ASSLGPGGEQY
D: .
J: .
V: TRBV27

CDR3: ASSDWAETYEQY
D: .
J: TRBJ2-7
V: TRBV2

CDR3: ASSVGWGAETQY
D: .
J: TRBJ2-5
V: TRBV9

CDR3: ASIPHRGITTGELF
D: .
J: TRBJ2-2
V: TRBV28

CDR3: ASSIWTGMNTEAF
D: TRBD1
J: TRBJ1-1
V: TRBV19

CDR3: ASSFETYSYEQY
D: .
J: TRBJ2-7
V: TRBV5-8

CDR3: ASSSTGGGPDTQY
D: TRBD2
J: TRBJ2-3
V: TRBV28

CDR3: ASSWTENTGELF
D: .
J: TRBJ2-2
V: TRBV10-2

CDR3: ASSFATPVEQPQH
D: .
J: TRBJ1-5
V: TRBV7-9

CDR3: ASSQGNHNEQF
D: .
J: TRBJ2-1
V: TRBV4-1

CDR3: GQGWERAGELF
D: .
J: TRBJ2-2
V: TRBV21-1

CDR3: ASSLSGYEQY
D: .
J: TRBJ2-7
V: TRBV5-1

CDR3: ASNPGTGELF
D: .
J: TRBJ2-2
V: TRBV6-5

CDR3: ASSSHPLGPNTGELF
D: .
J: TRBJ2-2
V: TRBV7-6

CDR3: ASSLRLASTDTQY
D: TRBD2
J: TRBJ2-3
V: TRBV27

CDR3: ASSYSGSGYEQY
D: .
J: TRBJ2-7
V: TRBV6-5

CDR3: ASSDYASGGTDTQY
D: TRBD2
J: TRBJ2-3
V: TRBV2

CDR3: ASRNGGRNPGELF
D: TRBD2
J: TRBJ2-2
V: TRBV5-4

CDR3: AISGGGGAYEQF
D: .
J: TRBJ2-1
V: TRBV10-3

CDR3: ASGGLTSGEYEQY
D: TRBD2
J: TRBJ2-7
V: TRBV2

CDR3: ASSPGLYGYT
D: .
J: TRBJ1-2
V: TRBV28

CDR3: ASSSGTGGPFSYNEQF
D: TRBD1
J: TRBJ2-1
V: TRBV5-6

CDR3: ANSGGAYEQY
D: TRBD2
J: TRBJ2-7
V: TRBV2

CDR3: ASSEVGYSPLH
D: .
J: TRBJ1-6
V: TRBV6-1

CDR3: ASREYEQHGYT
D: .
J: TRBJ1-2
V: TRBV28

CDR3: ASSMTGGSYEQY
D: TRBD1
J: TRBJ2-7
V: TRBV27

CDR3: ASSLFRDRPRYGYT
D: TRBD1
J: TRBJ1-2
V: TRBV5-4

CDR3: ASSSRGLAGITDTQY
D: TRBD2
J: TRBJ2-3
V: TRBV27

CDR3: AIGPTGDYEQY
D: TRBD1
J: TRBJ2-7
V: TRBV5-1

CDR3: ASSPGSEAF
D: .
J: TRBJ1-1
V: TRBV5-1

CDR3: ASSWSVQEYEQY
D: .
J: TRBJ2-7
V: TRBV28

CDR3: ASSPRPVGNQPQH
D: .
J: TRBJ1-5
V: TRBV27

CDR3: ASSQEAGGDLVYEQY
D: TRBD1
J: TRBJ2-7
V: TRBV4-2

CDR3: ASSPGLAGVWETQY
D: TRBD2
J: TRBJ2-5
V: TRBV7-8

CDR3: ASSPRGLAGGRAYEQY
D: TRBD2
J: TRBJ2-7
V: TRBV2

CDR3: ASTRGRNEQF
D: TRBD1
J: TRBJ2-1
V: TRBV2

CDR3: ASSLDSGTRRFYEQY
D: TRBD2
J: .
V: TRBV5-1

CDR3: ATSGSRTGELF
D: .
J: TRBJ2-2
V: TRBV15

CDR3: ASSQRTGWNSPLH
D: TRBD1
J: TRBJ1-6
V: TRBV28

CDR3: ASSQRDGAF
D: .
J: TRBJ2-1
V: TRBV13

CDR3: ASSTLPGLSNVLT
D: .
J: TRBJ2-6
V: TRBV19

CDR3: ASSISSEAYEQY
D: .
J: TRBJ2-7
V: TRBV19

CDR3: ASSTGAGGSDEQY
D: TRBD2
J: TRBJ2-7
V: TRBV27

CDR3: ASSETRGPSFGIQY
D: TRBD1
J: TRBJ2-4
V: TRBV6-1

CDR3: ASSLRGQVETQY
D: TRBD1
J: TRBJ2-5
V: TRBV5-6

CDR3: ASRAGERGYT
D: .
J: TRBJ1-2
V: TRBV19

CDR3: ASSPGRGYEQY
D: .
J: TRBJ2-7
V: TRBV11-2

CDR3: ASSSVMLAVQF
D: TRBD2
J: TRBJ2-1
V: TRBV7-9

CDR3: ASSHFNTEAF
D: .
J: TRBJ1-1
V: TRBV7-9

CDR3: ATSINGGGEQF
D: TRBD2
J: TRBJ2-1
V: TRBV5-1